These T cell receptor beta chains were read from a single sample in a study of OX40 agonist ivuxolimab in advanced cancers. Assay used: immunoSEQ multiplex PCR; TCRdb lists only in-frame clones, some missing. The data show some 65,000 clones, about nine tenths seen once. The specimen was CD4+ or CD8+ T cells sorted from blood, collected in a trial of the OX40 agonist ivuxolimab. All receptors derive from an adult with an advanced solid tumor such as melanoma, head and neck, liver or kidney cancer. The CDR3 runs from the conserved cysteine through the conserved F or W. A D gene is named only where the DNA matches it firmly. The size entry is marked missing in some rows and otherwise reads once, few, many or a size class.

>TRBV5-4|-|-|TRBJ1-1
TGTGCCAGCAGCAACGGACAGTTCACTGAAGCTTTCTTT
CASSNGQFTEAFF
>TRBV7-2|TRBD1|-|TRBJ1-5
TGTGCCAGCAGCATTGGGACAGGGGCTACCAATCAGCCCCAGCATTTT
CASSIGTGATNQPQHF
>TRBV5-1|-|-|TRBJ2-7
TGCGCCAGCAGCTTTGGGGACTACGAGCAGTACTTC
CASSFGDYEQYF
>TRBV29-1|TRBD1|-|TRBJ1-1
TGCAGCGCGGACAGGGGGAACACTGAAGCTTTCTTT
CSADRGNTEAFF
>TRBV5-6|-|-|TRBJ1-1
TGTGCCAGCAGCCCCCAGAGGGGTTACACTGAAGCTTTCTTT
CASSPQRGYTEAFF
>TRBV19|-|-|TRBJ1-5
TGTGCCAGTAGTGAATCAGGCAATCAGCCCCAGCATTTT
CASSESGNQPQHF
>TRBV5-6|-|few|TRBJ1-1
TGTGCCAGCAGCACTGGACACCTGAACACTGAAGCTTTCTTT
CASSTGHLNTEAFF
>TRBV5-5|-|-|TRBJ1-2
TGTGCCAGCAGCACGACGGCGTATGGCTACACCTTC
CASSTTAYGYTF
>TRBV19|-|-|TRBJ1-2
TGTGCCAGTAGTATAGACGGTGGCAGGACCCTCTATGGCTACACCTTC
CASSIDGGRTLYGYTF
>TRBV30|-|once|TRBJ2-3
TGTGCCTGGAGTGAACGGGGGCCTTCCACAGATACGCAGTATTTT
CAWSERGPSTDTQYF
>TRBV2|TRBD1|-|TRBJ1-4
TGTGCCAGTCACAGGGGTAATGAAAAACTGTTTTTT
CASHRGNEKLFF
>TRBV10-2|TRBD2|-|TRBJ2-7
TGCGCCAGCAGTGGGACTAGCGGGGGGACCGTAAGCTCCTACGAGCAGTACTTC
CASSGTSGGTVSSYEQYF
>TRBV6-6|TRBD1|-|TRBJ1-2
TGTGCCAGCAGCAGGGACAGGGGAAACTATGGCTACACCTTC
CASSRDRGNYGYTF
>TRBV4-2|-|-|TRBJ2-2
TGTGCCAGCAGCCGGGGGGAAACCGGGGAGCTGTTTTTT
CASSRGETGELFF
>TRBV5-4|TRBD2|-|TRBJ2-3
TGTGCCAGCAGCTTGCCGCGCGGGGCGGGGGGGCCAGGAGATACGCAGTATTTT
CASSLPRGAGGPGDTQYF
>TRBV27|-|-|TRBJ2-1
TGTGCCAGCAGTTTAACCTACAATGAGCAGTTCTTC
CASSLTYNEQFF
>TRBV30|-|-|TRBJ1-2
TGTGCCTGGAGTGTCCCCGGGACACGGGCTAACTATGGCTACACCTTC
CAWSVPGTRANYGYTF
>TRBV5-1|-|-|TRBJ2-7
TGCGCCAGCAGCTTGGCTCCGGGGGTGGAGGAGCAGTACTTC
CASSLAPGVEEQYF
>TRBV5-6|-|-|TRBJ2-4
TGTGCCAGCAGCTTGGGGGCCACTGTAGCCAAAAACATTCAGTACTTC
CASSLGATVAKNIQYF
>TRBV2|-|-|TRBJ1-5
TGTGCCAGCAGGGGAACGGGGGGCGCGGGCAGCAATCAGCCCCAGCATTTT
CASRGTGGAGSNQPQHF
>TRBV7-2|-|-|TRBJ2-1
TGTGCCAGCAGCCGAGATCCAGGGGGGTTCAATGAGCAGTTCTTC
CASSRDPGGFNEQFF
>TRBV7-9|-|few|TRBJ2-7
TGTGCCAGCAGCCCGCAGTACGAGCAGTACTTC
CASSPQYEQYF
>TRBV18|TRBD1|-|TRBJ2-2
TGTGCCAGCTCACTCACCACCCCGGGACAGGGAGCCACCGGGGAGCTGTTTTTT
CASSLTTPGQGATGELFF
>TRBV6-6|-|-|TRBJ2-5
TGTGCCAGCAGCCCCCGTGGGTTGCAAGAGACCCAGTACTTC
CASSPRGLQETQYF
>TRBV5-1|-|-|TRBJ2-1
TGCGCCAGCAGCTTGGAGGTAAAGGGGTCAGAGCAGTTCTTC
CASSLEVKGSEQFF
>TRBV7-2|TRBD2|-|TRBJ2-7
TGTGCCAGCAGCTTGGCCGGGGGGACTACGAACTACGAGCAGTACTTC
CASSLAGGTTNYEQYF
>TRBV9|-|-|TRBJ2-1
TGTGCCAGCTCTTTGGAACCATCTAACCGACCGTACAATGAGCAGTTCTTC
CASSLEPSNRPYNEQFF
>TRBV18|-|-|TRBJ2-1
TGTGCCAGCTCACCACGGGCCAGGGATGAGCAGTTCTTC
CASSPRARDEQFF
>TRBV5-1|TRBD1|-|TRBJ2-7
TGCGCCAGCAGCATCGGGACAGGTTTCGTCGAGCAGTACTTC
CASSIGTGFVEQYF
>TRBV4-3|-|-|TRBJ1-6
TGCGCCAGCAGAGCACCGGGACGGATTAATTCACCCCTCCACTTT
CASRAPGRINSPLHF
>TRBV6-1|TRBD1|-|TRBJ1-4
TGTGCCAGCAGCCCCGGGACAGATTTTGAAAAACTGTTTTTT
CASSPGTDFEKLFF
>TRBV9|TRBD2|once|TRBJ2-5
TGTGCCAGCAGCGTGGGAGGCCCTGGACTAGCGGGGGGCTCGTACCAAGAGACCCAGTACTTC
CASSVGGPGLAGGSYQETQYF
>TRBV29-1|TRBD1|-|TRBJ2-7
TGCAGCGTCGCGGGACAGGGTATTGTGGAGCAGTACTTC
CSVAGQGIVEQYF
>TRBV5-1|-|-|TRBJ1-1
TGCGCCAGCAGCTTACAGGGTACTGAAGCTTTCTTT
CASSLQGTEAFF
>TRBV19|TRBD2|-|TRBJ2-1
TGTGCCAGTAATGGGCTAGCGGGGGGATATAATGAGCAGTTCTTC
CASNGLAGGYNEQFF
>TRBV2|TRBD1|-|TRBJ2-5
TGTGCCAGCAGTGTCGGGACAGGGTCAGTGGAGACCCAGTACTTC
CASSVGTGSVETQYF
>TRBV19|TRBD1|-|TRBJ1-5
TGTGCCAGTAGTTTCGACCGCTTGAAGGGGGCGGGGGGGCCCCAGCATTTT
CASSFDRLKGAGGPQHF
>TRBV19|-|-|TRBJ1-2
TGTGCCAGTAGTATCGAAGGATTCACCTATGGCTACACCTTC
CASSIEGFTYGYTF
>TRBV5-1|TRBD2|-|TRBJ2-6
TGCGCCAGCAGAGTCGGGGGGACCTCTGGGGCCAACGTCCTGACTTTC
CASRVGGTSGANVLTF
>TRBV11-3|-|-|TRBJ2-7
TGTGCCAGCAGCTTAGATGGAACGAGTGATCGGGAGCAGTACTTC
CASSLDGTSDREQYF
>TRBV5-1|-|-|TRBJ1-1
TGCGCCAGCAGCTTGGGGACCGGAGGAGCTTTCTTT
CASSLGTGGAFF
>TRBV6-5|-|once|TRBJ2-3
TGTGCCAGCAGTTACTCGACGGGGCTCACAGATACGCAGTATTTT
CASSYSTGLTDTQYF